Listed below are T cell receptor beta chains from one sample, sequenced in a study of T cells in localized non-small cell lung cancer. Sequencing used immunoSEQ multiplex PCR; TCRdb keeps in-frame clones, though not all of them. The top ten clones hold around 12% of a sample with around 770 clones, 25% to 30% of them seen once. The sample here was normal lung tissue next to the tumor, taken before any cancer treatment. The receptors here all came from a man aged 40 to 70 with stage III lung adenocarcinoma. Each CDR3 is given with its conserved first and last residue. A D gene is named only where the DNA matches it firmly. Size is stated for part of the rows, as once, few or many counts, or as a class when the clone is expanded.

TRBJ2-1 . TRBV6-8 few TGTGCCAGCAGTTCCCTGAGAGGGAATGAGCAGTTCTTC CASSSLRGNEQFF
TRBJ2-5 TRBD2 TRBV11-3 medium-sized TGTGCCAGCTCCAGTGGGACTAGCGGCAAGACCCAGTACTTC CASSSGTSGKTQYF
TRBJ2-7 . TRBV7-4 few TGTGCCAGCAGCTTAGCGGAGGGGTACGAGCAGTACTTC CASSLAEGYEQYF
TRBJ2-3 . TRBV10-2 few TGCGCCAGCAGTGAAGCTGGGCTACCAGCGCAGTATTTT CASSEAGLPAQYF
TRBJ2-6 . TRBV28 few TGTGCCAGCAGTTTTGCAGGCGCTGGGGCCAACGTCCTGACTTTC CASSFAGAGANVLTF
TRBJ2-7 . TRBV10-3 . TGTGCCATCAGTGAGTCGACCTCCTACGAGCAGTACTTC CAISESTSYEQYF
TRBJ2-5 . TRBV6-8 . TGTGCCAGCAGTGTATTTACAGGGAAGGAAGGGACCCAGTACTTC CASSVFTGKEGTQYF
TRBJ2-7 . TRBV30 . TGTGCCTGGAGTGGAGGGACCCTTATCTACGAGCAGTACTTC CAWSGGTLIYEQYF
TRBJ1-5 TRBD1 TRBV18 . TGTGCCAGCTCACCACAGGGGACAGCCACGTATCAGCCCCAGCATTTT CASSPQGTATYQPQHF
TRBJ2-1 TRBD1 TRBV14 . TGTGCCAGCAGCAAAACCGGGACAGCCCAATACAATGAGCAGTTCTTC CASSKTGTAQYNEQFF
TRBJ2-7 TRBD2 TRBV19 . TGTGCCAGTAGTATTCGAGTCACGCGGGAGGGCCACGGGGAGCAGTACTTC CASSIRVTREGHGEQYF
TRBJ2-7 TRBD1 TRBV19 . TGTGCCAGTAGGAGGACAGGGCCCTACGAGCAGTACTTC CASRRTGPYEQYF
TRBJ2-7 . TRBV11-3 . TGTGCCAGCAGCTTAGGGTTTGTGGCTTACGAGCAGTACTTC CASSLGFVAYEQYF
TRBJ2-1 . TRBV11-3 few TGTGCCAGCAGCTTTGGAGGGAGCTCCTACAATGAGCAGTTCTTC CASSFGGSSYNEQFF
TRBJ2-2 . TRBV30 . TGTGCCTGGAGCGGGACACGCACCGGGGAGCTGTTTTTT CAWSGTRTGELFF
TRBJ1-1 . TRBV11-3 medium-sized TGTGCCAGCAGCTTTCTCGATTTGACAGCGAACACTGAAGCTTTCTTT CASSFLDLTANTEAFF
TRBJ2-6 . TRBV6-8 . TGTGCCAGCAGTTCGGAGAGCGGGACAGAGGACTCTGGGGCCAACGTCCTGACTTTC CASSSESGTEDSGANVLTF
TRBJ1-1 . TRBV11-3 . TGTGCCAGCCGACTCAAACCGGACACGGACACTGAAGCTTTCTTT CASRLKPDTDTEAFF
TRBJ2-6 TRBD1 TRBV10-2 . TGCGCCAGCACCCCGGGACAGCCTTTCTCCGGGGCCAACGTCCTGACTTTC CASTPGQPFSGANVLTF
TRBJ2-7 TRBD1 TRBV11-3 medium-sized TGTGCCAGCAGCTCACCGCATCGACAGGGCTCCGAGCAGTACTTC CASSSPHRQGSEQYF
TRBJ2-7 . TRBV9 few TGTGCCAGCAGCGTAGACGAAGGCGAGCAGTACTTC CASSVDEGEQYF
TRBJ1-1 . TRBV19 large TGTGCCAGTACCCTGGACTCGACATGGGCTGAAGCTTTCTTT CASTLDSTWAEAFF
TRBJ2-1 . TRBV19 . TGTGCCAGTAGTATTCCCCCTTTTAATGAGCAGTTCTTC CASSIPPFNEQFF